This TCR beta chain stems from a study of blood T cell repertoires in COVID-19. V lost 0 bases and J lost 1, with 10 bases in between. The CDR3 consists of 15 residues. Germline V CDR1 and CDR2: LGHDT, YNNKEL (reference sequence). TCRdb keeps only in-frame clones here, not all; method: immunoSEQ multiplex PCR. Counted here are under 50,000 clones, approximately 82% occurring once; the ten biggest clones make up more than 4%. The chain links TRBV3-1 (or the pseudogene TRBV3-2) to TRBJ2-7; tentatively, D is TRBD2 (6 bases). The receptor's source is an older woman with acute or convalescent COVID-19. The sample comprised peripheral blood. CDR3 protein: CASSQEIGGSYEQYF. The DNA for the CDR3 is TGTGCCAGCAGCCAAGAGATCGGGGGTTCCTACGAGCAGTACTTC.